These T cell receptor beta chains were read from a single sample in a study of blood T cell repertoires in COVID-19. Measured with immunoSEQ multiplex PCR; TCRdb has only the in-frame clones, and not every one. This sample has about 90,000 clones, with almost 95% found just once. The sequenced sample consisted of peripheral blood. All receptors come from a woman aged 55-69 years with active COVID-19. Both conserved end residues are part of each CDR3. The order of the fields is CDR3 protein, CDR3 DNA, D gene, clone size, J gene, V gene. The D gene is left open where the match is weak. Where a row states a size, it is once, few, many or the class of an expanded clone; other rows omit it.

CDR3 protein: CASSLFPGQGRPEAFF; CDR3 DNA: TGTGCCAGCAGTTTATTTCCCGGACAGGGAAGGCCTGAAGCTTTCTTT; D gene: TRBD1; clone size: .; J gene: TRBJ1-1; V gene: TRBV28
CDR3 protein: CASSDPEYGYTF; CDR3 DNA: TGTGCCAGCAGTGACCCAGAATATGGCTACACCTTC; D gene: .; clone size: .; J gene: TRBJ1-2; V gene: TRBV2
CDR3 protein: CASSQGGYGYTF; CDR3 DNA: TGTGCCAGCAGCCAGGGTGGTTACGGCTACACCTTC; D gene: .; clone size: .; J gene: TRBJ1-2; V gene: TRBV27
CDR3 protein: CASGLAGKGGELFF; CDR3 DNA: TGTGCTAGCGGACTAGCGGGAAAGGGCGGGGAGCTGTTTTTT; D gene: TRBD2; clone size: .; J gene: TRBJ2-2; V gene: TRBV7-7
CDR3 protein: CASSLHRNNSPLHF; CDR3 DNA: TGTGCCAGCAGCTTGCACAGGAATAATTCACCCCTCCACTTT; D gene: .; clone size: .; J gene: TRBJ1-6; V gene: TRBV5-6
CDR3 protein: CASSSVQGSYEQYF; CDR3 DNA: TGCGCCAGCAGCTCGGTTCAGGGTTCCTACGAGCAGTACTTC; D gene: .; clone size: .; J gene: TRBJ2-7; V gene: TRBV5-1
CDR3 protein: CASAGGLMSTDTQYF; CDR3 DNA: TGTGCCAGCGCAGGAGGGCTAATGAGCACAGATACGCAGTATTTT; D gene: .; clone size: once; J gene: TRBJ2-3; V gene: TRBV2
CDR3 protein: CASSTGTGEGTEAFF; CDR3 DNA: TGCGCCAGCAGCACAGGGACAGGGGAGGGAACTGAAGCTTTCTTT; D gene: TRBD1; clone size: few; J gene: TRBJ1-1; V gene: TRBV5-1
CDR3 protein: CASSLQGANTEAFF; CDR3 DNA: TGTGCCAGCAGCCTTCAGGGGGCCAACACTGAAGCTTTCTTT; D gene: TRBD1; clone size: .; J gene: TRBJ1-1; V gene: TRBV27
CDR3 protein: CASSSRPGATGELFF; CDR3 DNA: TGTGCCAGCAGCTCCCGGCCAGGGGCCACCGGGGAGCTGTTTTTT; D gene: .; clone size: .; J gene: TRBJ2-2; V gene: TRBV9
CDR3 protein: CASSLQGGDEQYF; CDR3 DNA: TGTGCCAGCAGCCTACAAGGGGGCGACGAGCAGTACTTC; D gene: TRBD1; clone size: .; J gene: TRBJ2-7; V gene: TRBV28
CDR3 protein: CASSVLGQHNSGANVLTF; CDR3 DNA: TGTGCCAGCAGCGTTTTAGGACAACACAACTCTGGGGCCAACGTCCTGACTTTC; D gene: .; clone size: once; J gene: TRBJ2-6; V gene: TRBV11-3